The 7 T cell receptor beta chains given below trace back to one sample, sequenced in a study of cytomegalovirus exposure and HLA in healthy donors. The PCR had 60 Vbeta and 13 Jbeta primers. Sequencing used immunoSEQ multiplex PCR; TCRdb keeps in-frame clones, though not all of them. The sample's table shows some 60,000 clones. The sequenced sample was PBMCs. The source of these receptors is a man aged 25 to 40 in good health and CMV-seropositive.

This rearrangement joins TRBV18 to TRBJ1-1; 7 nucleotides match TRBD1. The V gene end was trimmed by 6 bases and the J gene end by 0 bases; junction bases not matched to a gene: 1. Germline V gene data show CDR1 as KGHSH and CDR2 as LQKENI. The CDR3 is made up of 13 amino acids. In DNA, the CDR3 is TGTGCCAGCTCGACAGGGTTGAACACTGAAGCTTTCTTT. This encodes CASSTGLNTEAFF. Variable domain in full (rest from reference TRBV18 and TRBJ1-1): NAGVMQNPRHLVRRRGQEARLRCSPMKGHSHVYWYRQLPEEGLKFMVYLQKENIIDESGMPKERFSAEFPKEGPSILRIQQVVRGDSAAYFCASSTGLNTEAFFGQGTRLTVV.

This rearrangement joins TRBV7-9 to TRBJ2-2, with 7 bases identical to TRBD1. V lost 7 bases and J lost 3; bases outside the gene matches: 5. The CDR3 extends over 14 amino acids. Germline CDR1 reads SEHNR; CDR2 reads FQNEAQ (reference sequence). CDR3 protein: CASTPGQYTGELFF. The DNA for the CDR3 is TGTGCCAGCACCCCGGGACAGTACACCGGGGAGCTGTTTTTT. Full variable domain (missing parts from reference TRBV7-9 and TRBJ2-2): DTGVSQNPRHKITKRGQNVTFRCDPISEHNRLYWYRQTLGQGPEFLTYFQNEAQLEKSRLLSDRFSAERPKGSFSTLEIQRTEQGDSAMYLCASTPGQYTGELFFGEGSRLTVL.

The rearrangement joins TRBV7-9 to TRBJ2-5, with 11 bases matching TRBD2. The V and J ends lost 1 base and 5 bases, in that order; junction bases with no gene match: 9. Per the germline V gene, CDR1 is SEHNR and CDR2 is FQNEAQ (reference sequence). The CDR3 sequence is 17 residues long. As DNA, the CDR3 is TGTGCCAGCAGCTTAGGAGTAGCGGGGGGGCTTCGGGAGACCCAGTACTTC. Translating it yields CASSLGVAGGLRETQYF.

The chain has TRBV28 and TRBJ1-2; D may be TRBD1 (6 bases). CDR1 is MDHEN and CDR2 is SYDVKM in the germline V gene. V was cut by 4 bases and J by 8 bases, with 17 bases left in between. This CDR3 region has 14 residues. The CDR3 DNA reads as TGTGCCAGCAGTTACCAGACAGGAGCGATAGGCTACACCTTC. This sequence encodes CASSYQTGAIGYTF.

Turning to this clone: This sample also contains other DNA sequences that code for the same CDR3. The chain has TRBV18 and TRBJ1-6; the match to TRBD1 covers 7 bases. CDR1 and CDR2 (germline): KGHSH, LQKENI. The CDR3 is made up of 14 amino acids. V lost 4 bases to trimming and J lost 8 bases; unmatched junction nucleotides: 5. The CDR3 loop is CASSLGGRDSPLHF. CDR3 sequence (DNA): TGTGCCAGCTCACTAGGGGGCAGGGATTCACCCCTCCACTTT.

The rearrangement joins TRBV5-1 to TRBJ2-7; TRBD2 matches 7 bases. The CDR3 contains 16 residues. Germline V gives CDR1 SGHRS, CDR2 YFSETQ. The V segment lost 0 bases and the J segment 0 bases; nucleotides outside the gene matches: 6. The chain's CDR3 is CASSLVSLADSYEQYF. Here the CDR3 DNA reads TGCGCCAGCAGCTTGGTATCCCTAGCGGACTCCTACGAGCAGTACTTC.

The chain recombines TRBV4-2 with TRBJ2-4; D is perhaps TRBD2 (5 bases). Looked up from germline, CDR1 is LGHNA and CDR2 is YNFKEQ. Deletions cut 0 bases from V and 6 bases from J, with 9 bases between. This CDR3 comprises 14 residues. CDR3 bases: TGTGCCAGCAGCCAAGATGGGAGTACAAACATTCAGTACTTC. Translating it yields CASSQDGSTNIQYF.